This TCR beta chain was captured by sequencing in a study of T-cell reconstitution after alpha-beta-depleted transplantation in children (dated by TCRdb to 2016 to 2018). As for the study more broadly: The study quantitatively tracked T-cell immune reconstitution after TCRalphabeta/CD19-depleted allogeneic hematopoietic cell transplantation in children using TCR repertoire profiling. General conclusions and limits of the study: Over subsequent months, a decline in hyperexpanded clone frequencies was noted, and after one year, T-cell counts and TCRbeta diversity were mostly ascribed to newly produced T cells. Apparently early alphabetaT-cell count recovery about two months after transplant reportedly relied on only several hundred rapidly expanded clones derived from non-depleted graft cells. In some patients, the high TCRbeta diversity seen at day 60 was put down to recipient T cells and intrathymic progenitors that had survived conditioning.

The receptor library was made with PCR. Data came from an Illumina HiSeq 2500. Molecular barcoding was employed in the preparation of TCR libraries, with unique molecular identifiers being used to normalize TCRbeta repertoire quantification. TCRdb handled the public reads itself, with Q25 trimming in fastp and clone calling in MiXCR, and kept productive beta chains. Every entry covers one CDR3 protein and lists the most common genes and DNA from its rows. The sample table shows roughly 200,000 distinct CDR3 sequences, and approximately 8.4% are seen once. 35% to 40% of the sample rests with the top ten. This clonotype came up a few times. No antigen is known for it. It has no much larger one-base neighbor in the sample; base qualities were not kept. Sample treatment or condition, as interpreted from the label and publication: allogeneic hematopoietic cell transplantation with graft depleted of TCRalphabeta T cells and CD19 B cells. TCRalphabeta/CD19-depleted allogeneic hematopoietic cell grafts were given to the transplant recipients, all of whom were children.

This TCR was sampled from a male patient between 2 and 15 years old who had a stem cell transplant for acute myeloid leukemia, so the T cells may come from the graft donor. This material consisted of PBMCs, mostly from graft donor cells, taken 360 days after TCRalphabeta/CD19-depleted stem cell transplant.

The CDR3 protein: CSAFLTPRQTVTDTQYF. The nucleotide sequence reads TGCAGTGCTTTTCTAACACCCCGACAGACTGTAACAGATACGCAGTATTTT. The chain was built from TRBV20-1 and TRBJ2-3; a tentative D call is TRBD1 (5 bases match). The germline V gene (reference sequence) specifies DFQATT as CDR1 and SNEGSKA as CDR2. Trimming at the junction amounts to 5 bases on V and 3 bases on J, and the germline ends lie 24 bases apart. The CDR3 goes from the cysteine to the phenylalanine over 17 residues. Here the CDR3 DNA is all that survives: 51 bases in frame from base 1.